The sequence of this T cell receptor (beta chain) was determined in a study of T-cell memory formation after mild COVID-19 (dated by TCRdb to 2020 to 2022). Describing the broader study: TCR sequence clusters from the two donors were largely donor specific. The cohort comprised two young, previously healthy adult volunteers, one female and one male. In a couple of donors, T-cell clones that expanded and contracted after mild COVID-19 were tracked by sequencing TCRalpha and TCRbeta repertoires over time. General conclusions and limits of the study: SARS-CoV-2 specificity was not confirmed for the second-wave clones peaking on day 37. From day 15 to 85, contracting clones showed balanced CD4/CD8 phenotypes, whereas a second wave of clones that expanded from day 15 to 37 leaned towards CD4+. Only two mild cases were covered by the study, and larger cohorts that include severe cases with pre-infection samples were considered necessary. Contracting CD4+ clones were found mainly in CM and EM memory subsets, while CD8+ clones were enriched in EMRA. Some responding clones were detected in pre-infection memory, suggesting pre-existing cross-reactive memory T cells joined the SARS-CoV-2 response.

V and J lose 0 bases and 5 bases, and a span of 13 bases separates them. The germline V gene yields MNHEY for CDR1 and SVGAGI for CDR2. From the cysteine through the phenylalanine, the CDR3 covers 15 amino acids. Only CDR3 DNA remains: 45 bases, in frame from the first base. For sequencing, an Illumina NovaSeq 6000 was employed. Using 5'RACE with constant-segment primers, TCRalpha and TCRbeta cDNA libraries were constructed, with sample barcodes and unique molecular identifiers added in the process. RNA was extracted from every sample with Trizol reagent. Library amplification was performed in two PCR steps, and a second sample barcode and Illumina TruSeq adapters were introduced in the second step. Sequencing of libraries was performed on an Illumina NovaSeq with 2 x 150 bp paired-end reads. Per the source publication's procedure: Reads were demultiplexed and collapsed into UMI-guided consensus sequences with migec v1.2.7. Using mixcr v2.1.11, the UMI consensuses were aligned to TRA and TRB V and J templates and assembled into clonotypes. Clonotypes were classified as expanded or contracted when called significant by both edgeR and NoisET, with noise models trained on biological replicates. For edgeR calls, the thresholds were a false discovery rate-adjusted p below 0.01 and a log2 fold-change of 1. As an exploratory analysis of dynamics, PCA with hierarchical clustering was applied to max-normalized trajectories of the 1000 most abundant clonotypes. Separately sequenced CD4+ and CD8+ repertoires were used to assign a CD4 or CD8 phenotype to each responding clone. TCRdb reprocessed the public reads (quality trimming at Q25 with fastp, clone calling with MiXCR) and kept in-frame beta chains. Merged by CDR3 protein, the rows form single entries marked with the most common genes and DNA. TCRdb's processing, not the authors' own work, is the source of the V and J calls. The sample contains approximately 560,000 distinct CDR3 sequences, approximately 15% of them found a single time. About 8.1% of the sample lies in the top ten.

Ficoll-Paque density gradient centrifugation was the method used to isolate PBMCs. Concerning this clonotype itself: The clone's antigen remains unknown. Base quality data are lacking; no much larger clone is found one base away.

The sequence links TRBV6-5 to TRBJ2-5, with TRBD2 as a weak D call on 6 bases. The clonotype was recovered from an adult woman who had mild COVID-19 (a few samples of this study predate the infection). The sample titles of this study are shuffled in the database, so cell type and time point are left out; the donor was told from shared clones. The specimen sequenced was PBMCs or a T cell subset sorted from them (not recorded which). The CDR3 loop reads CASSYSGLLGETQYF. The nucleotides are TGTGCCAGCAGTTACTCGGGACTGCTGGGGGAGACCCAGTACTTC.